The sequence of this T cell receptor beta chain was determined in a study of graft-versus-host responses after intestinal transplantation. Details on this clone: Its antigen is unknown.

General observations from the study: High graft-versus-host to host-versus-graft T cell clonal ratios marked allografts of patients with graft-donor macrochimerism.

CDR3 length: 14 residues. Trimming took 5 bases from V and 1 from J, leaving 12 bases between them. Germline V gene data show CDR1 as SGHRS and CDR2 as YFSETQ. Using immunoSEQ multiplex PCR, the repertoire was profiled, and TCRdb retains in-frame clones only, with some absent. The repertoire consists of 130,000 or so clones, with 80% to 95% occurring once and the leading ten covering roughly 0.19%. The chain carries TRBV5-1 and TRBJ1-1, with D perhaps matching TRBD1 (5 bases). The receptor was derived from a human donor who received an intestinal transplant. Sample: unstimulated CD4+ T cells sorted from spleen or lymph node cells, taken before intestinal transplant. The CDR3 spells CASSTAGRNTEAFF. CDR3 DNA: TGCGCCAGCAGTACTGCGGGACGGAACACTGAAGCTTTCTTT.